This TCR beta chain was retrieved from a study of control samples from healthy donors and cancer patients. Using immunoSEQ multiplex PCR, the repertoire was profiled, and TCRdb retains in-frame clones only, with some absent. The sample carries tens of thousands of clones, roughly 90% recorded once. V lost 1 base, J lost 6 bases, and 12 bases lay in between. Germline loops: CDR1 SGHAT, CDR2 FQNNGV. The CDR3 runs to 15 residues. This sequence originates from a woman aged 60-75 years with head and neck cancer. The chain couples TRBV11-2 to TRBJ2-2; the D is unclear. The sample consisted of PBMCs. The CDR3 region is CASSLASLVAGELFF. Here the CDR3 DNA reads TGTGCCAGCAGCTTAGCGAGTTTAGTTGCCGGGGAGCTGTTTTTT.